The clone carrying this T cell receptor (beta chain) has a handful of counts. This CDR3 comprises 14 residues. Trimming removed 3 bases from V and 3 bases from J; junction bases left unmatched: 0. Germline CDR1 and CDR2: SGHVS and FNYEAQ. PCR involved 60 Vbeta and 13 Jbeta primers. The assay was immunoSEQ multiplex PCR, and TCRdb's table has in-frame clones only and misses some. The sample holds over 100,000 clones, about 10% seen once. The record originates from a study of cytomegalovirus exposure and HLA in healthy donors. This sequence joins TRBV7-6 and TRBJ2-2, with 8 bases identical to TRBD1. Sequencing was done on a sample of PBMCs. The source is a woman aged 35 to 49 in good health and CMV-seropositive. CDR3 protein: CASSLTGDTGELFF. CDR3 bases: TGTGCCAGCAGCTTGACAGGGGACACCGGGGAGCTGTTTTTT.